Listed here are 7 T cell receptor beta chains from one sample, sequenced in a study of PD-1 blockade in mismatch repair-deficient tumors. Only in-frame clones appear in the TCRdb table, and some are missing; sequencing was by immunoSEQ multiplex PCR. The profile covers over 75,000 clones, with more than 65% appearing a single time and roughly 2.7% taken by the ten largest. Sample: peripheral blood, taken 12 weeks after starting pembrolizumab. These receptors were obtained from an adult with mismatch repair-deficient cancer.

This rearrangement joins TRBV5-1 to TRBJ1-5; a possible D gene is TRBD1 (5 bases). The V gene's germline CDR1 is SGHRS and CDR2 YFSETQ. The CDR3 extends over 18 amino acids. Trimming stripped 6 bases from V and 1 base from J, with 23 bases between. CDR3 sequence: CASNLPGELTRSNQPQHF. CDR3 nucleotide sequence: TGCGCCAGCAACCTTCCGGGGGAACTAACAAGGAGCAATCAGCCCCAGCATTTT. The entire variable domain, with the rest obtained from reference TRBV5-1 and TRBJ1-5, is as follows: KAGVTQTPRYLIKTRGQQVTLSCSPISGHRSVSWYQQTPGQGLQFLFEYFSETQRNKGNFPGRFSGRQFSNSRSEMNVSTLELGDSALYLCASNLPGELTRSNQPQHFGDGTRLSIL.

CDR3 nucleotide sequence: TGTGCCAGCAGCTTAGGAGGGGGGACTTTTTACGAGCAGTACTTC. Translating gives CASSLGGGTFYEQYF. The rearrangement joins TRBV13 to TRBJ2-7, with D perhaps assigned TRBD1 or TRBD2 (6 bases each). Trimming left V 0 bases short and J 4 bases short, with 13 bases between. Germline loops: CDR1 PRHDT, CDR2 FYEKMQ (reference sequence). The CDR3 covers 15 residues.

The chain recombines TRBV4-2 with TRBJ2-7; D might be TRBD1 (5 bases). CDR3 length: 16 residues. Germline V gives CDR1 LGHNA, CDR2 YNFKEQ. V lost 0 bases, J lost 0 bases, and 12 bases lay in between. The CDR3 sequence: CASSQDLGQASYEQYF. The CDR3 bases are TGTGCCAGCAGCCAAGATTTGGGGCAGGCCTCCTACGAGCAGTACTTC.

V gene TRBV27 combines with J gene TRBJ2-7, with 8 bases matching TRBD2. J gave up 4 bases and V 5 bases, and 10 bases lay outside the gene matches. Looked up from germline, CDR1 is MNHEY and CDR2 is SMNVEV (reference sequence). This CDR3 region has 15 residues. The DNA for the CDR3 is TGTGCCAGCAGTCTTCATTTTAGCGGGAAGTACGAGCAGTACTTC. This encodes CASSLHFSGKYEQYF.

J is TRBJ2-3 and V is TRBV6-6; TRBD2 matches at 10 bases. The length of the CDR3 is 15 residues. J was trimmed by 2 bases and V by 5 bases; bases with no gene match: 4. Germline CDR1 reads MNHNY; CDR2 reads SVGAGI (reference sequence). The CDR3: CASSLTSGNTDTQYF. The CDR3 DNA sequence: TGTGCCAGCAGTCTAACTAGCGGGAACACAGATACGCAGTATTTT.

This clone was seen a few times. The chain is built from TRBV6-6 and TRBJ2-7, with unresolved D. Between the trimmed V and J ends, which lost 7 bases and 1 base, there was a span of 11 bases. The V gene's germline CDR1 is MNHNY and CDR2 SVGAGI (reference sequence). The CDR3 spans 13 residues. DNA for the CDR3: TGTGCCAGCACCTACCCGCCTTCCTACGAGCAGTACTTC. It is translated as CASTYPPSYEQYF.

V usage is TRBV19 and J usage is TRBJ2-5, with TRBD1 matching over 10 bases. CDR3 length equals 17 residues. Germline V CDR1 and CDR2: LNHDA, SQIVND (reference sequence). Trimming at V came to 2 bases and at J to 4 bases, leaving 10 bases not matched to a gene. CDR3 nucleotide sequence: TGTGCCAGTAGTATACGTAGGGGACAGGGGTTGGTAGAGACCCAGTACTTC. This sequence encodes CASSIRRGQGLVETQYF. Filled out from reference TRBV19 and TRBJ2-5, the complete variable domain reads DGGITQSPKYLFRKEGQNVTLSCEQNLNHDAMYWYRQDPGQGLRLIYYSQIVNDFQKGDIAEGYSVSREKKESFPLTVTSAQKNPTAFYLCASSIRRGQGLVETQYFGPGTRLLVL.